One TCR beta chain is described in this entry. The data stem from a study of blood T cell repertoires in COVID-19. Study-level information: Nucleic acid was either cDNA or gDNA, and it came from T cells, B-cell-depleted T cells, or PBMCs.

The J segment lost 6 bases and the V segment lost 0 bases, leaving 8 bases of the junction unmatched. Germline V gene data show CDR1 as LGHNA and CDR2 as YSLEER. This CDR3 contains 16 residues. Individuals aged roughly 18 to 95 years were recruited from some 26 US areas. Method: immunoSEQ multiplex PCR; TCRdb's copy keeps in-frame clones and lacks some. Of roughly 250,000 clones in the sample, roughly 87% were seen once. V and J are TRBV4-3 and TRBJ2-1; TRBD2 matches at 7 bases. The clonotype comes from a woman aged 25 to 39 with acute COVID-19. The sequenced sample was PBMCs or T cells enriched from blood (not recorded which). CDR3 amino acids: CASSQDTREVPNEQFF. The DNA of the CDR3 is TGCGCCAGCAGCCAAGATACTCGGGAGGTTCCCAATGAGCAGTTCTTC.